Listed below are T cell receptor beta chains from one sample, sequenced in a study of cytomegalovirus exposure and HLA in healthy donors. TCRdb keeps only in-frame clones here, not all; method: immunoSEQ multiplex PCR. The table shows approximately 190,000 clones, with over 70% occurring only once. Input material: PBMCs. The receptors were sampled from a man aged 45-65 years in good health and CMV-seronegative. The CDR3 runs from the conserved cysteine through the conserved F or W. The D gene is left open where the match is weak. Clone size is not always given. Where it is, it says once, few, many or a class for expanded clones.

TRBV30	NA	NA	TRBJ2-1	TGTGCCTGGAATCCGGGACTGAGGAATGAGCAGTTCTTC	CAWNPGLRNEQFF
TRBV4-1	NA	NA	TRBJ2-5	TGCGCCAGCAGCAAGGGGCCCGACCCTGAGACCCAGTACTTC	CASSKGPDPETQYF
TRBV6-5	few	NA	TRBJ2-1	TGTGCCAGCACAAGGGGTGGTGAGCAGTTCTTC	CASTRGGEQFF
TRBV9	NA	NA	TRBJ2-7	TGTGCCAGCAGCGTATGGTCAGGGGGGGAGCAGTACTTC	CASSVWSGGEQYF
TRBV4-2	NA	NA	TRBJ1-2	TGTGCCAGCAGCCTACCTGAGGGCTATGGCTACACCTTC	CASSLPEGYGYTF
TRBV7-2	NA	NA	TRBJ1-3	TGTGCCAGCAGCTTAGCCAGGGCTGGAAACACCATATATTTT	CASSLARAGNTIYF
TRBV6-5	few	NA	TRBJ1-2	TGTGCCAGCAGTGTAGGAGGGTATGGCTACACCTTC	CASSVGGYGYTF
TRBV19	NA	TRBD1	TRBJ2-7	TGTGCCAGCCAGGACAGGGGGGGAATACCCTACGAGCAGTACTTC	CASQDRGGIPYEQYF
TRBV6-1	NA	TRBD1	TRBJ1-6	TGTGCCACCTCCGGGGGGACAGGGAATTCACCCCTCCACTTT	CATSGGTGNSPLHF
TRBV5-1	NA	NA	TRBJ2-7	TGCGCCAGCAGCTCGTGGGGGCAGGGCCTGAGCTCCTACGAGCAGTACTTC	CASSSWGQGLSSYEQYF
TRBV5-1	NA	NA	TRBJ2-4	TGCGCCAGCAGCTTGGAATCAGGAAGTAAAAACATTCAGTACTTC	CASSLESGSKNIQYF
TRBV4-3	NA	NA	TRBJ2-4	TGCGCCAGCAGCCAGGGTTCAGGGCGGGGAAACATTCAGTACTTC	CASSQGSGRGNIQYF
TRBV6-1	NA	NA	TRBJ1-3	TGTGCCAGCAGTGAAGGACGTCACAGGGTGGCCGGAAACACCATATATTTT	CASSEGRHRVAGNTIYF
TRBV7-8	few	NA	TRBJ2-7	TGTGCCAGCAGCCAGGGGTTCGAGCAGTACTTC	CASSQGFEQYF
TRBV2	NA	NA	TRBJ1-6	TGTGCCAGCAAGGGGGTCGATAATTCACCCCTCCACTTT	CASKGVDNSPLHF
TRBV4-1	NA	NA	TRBJ2-5	TGCGCCAGCAGTCCAAGAGTTCGAGAGACCCAGTACTTC	CASSPRVRETQYF